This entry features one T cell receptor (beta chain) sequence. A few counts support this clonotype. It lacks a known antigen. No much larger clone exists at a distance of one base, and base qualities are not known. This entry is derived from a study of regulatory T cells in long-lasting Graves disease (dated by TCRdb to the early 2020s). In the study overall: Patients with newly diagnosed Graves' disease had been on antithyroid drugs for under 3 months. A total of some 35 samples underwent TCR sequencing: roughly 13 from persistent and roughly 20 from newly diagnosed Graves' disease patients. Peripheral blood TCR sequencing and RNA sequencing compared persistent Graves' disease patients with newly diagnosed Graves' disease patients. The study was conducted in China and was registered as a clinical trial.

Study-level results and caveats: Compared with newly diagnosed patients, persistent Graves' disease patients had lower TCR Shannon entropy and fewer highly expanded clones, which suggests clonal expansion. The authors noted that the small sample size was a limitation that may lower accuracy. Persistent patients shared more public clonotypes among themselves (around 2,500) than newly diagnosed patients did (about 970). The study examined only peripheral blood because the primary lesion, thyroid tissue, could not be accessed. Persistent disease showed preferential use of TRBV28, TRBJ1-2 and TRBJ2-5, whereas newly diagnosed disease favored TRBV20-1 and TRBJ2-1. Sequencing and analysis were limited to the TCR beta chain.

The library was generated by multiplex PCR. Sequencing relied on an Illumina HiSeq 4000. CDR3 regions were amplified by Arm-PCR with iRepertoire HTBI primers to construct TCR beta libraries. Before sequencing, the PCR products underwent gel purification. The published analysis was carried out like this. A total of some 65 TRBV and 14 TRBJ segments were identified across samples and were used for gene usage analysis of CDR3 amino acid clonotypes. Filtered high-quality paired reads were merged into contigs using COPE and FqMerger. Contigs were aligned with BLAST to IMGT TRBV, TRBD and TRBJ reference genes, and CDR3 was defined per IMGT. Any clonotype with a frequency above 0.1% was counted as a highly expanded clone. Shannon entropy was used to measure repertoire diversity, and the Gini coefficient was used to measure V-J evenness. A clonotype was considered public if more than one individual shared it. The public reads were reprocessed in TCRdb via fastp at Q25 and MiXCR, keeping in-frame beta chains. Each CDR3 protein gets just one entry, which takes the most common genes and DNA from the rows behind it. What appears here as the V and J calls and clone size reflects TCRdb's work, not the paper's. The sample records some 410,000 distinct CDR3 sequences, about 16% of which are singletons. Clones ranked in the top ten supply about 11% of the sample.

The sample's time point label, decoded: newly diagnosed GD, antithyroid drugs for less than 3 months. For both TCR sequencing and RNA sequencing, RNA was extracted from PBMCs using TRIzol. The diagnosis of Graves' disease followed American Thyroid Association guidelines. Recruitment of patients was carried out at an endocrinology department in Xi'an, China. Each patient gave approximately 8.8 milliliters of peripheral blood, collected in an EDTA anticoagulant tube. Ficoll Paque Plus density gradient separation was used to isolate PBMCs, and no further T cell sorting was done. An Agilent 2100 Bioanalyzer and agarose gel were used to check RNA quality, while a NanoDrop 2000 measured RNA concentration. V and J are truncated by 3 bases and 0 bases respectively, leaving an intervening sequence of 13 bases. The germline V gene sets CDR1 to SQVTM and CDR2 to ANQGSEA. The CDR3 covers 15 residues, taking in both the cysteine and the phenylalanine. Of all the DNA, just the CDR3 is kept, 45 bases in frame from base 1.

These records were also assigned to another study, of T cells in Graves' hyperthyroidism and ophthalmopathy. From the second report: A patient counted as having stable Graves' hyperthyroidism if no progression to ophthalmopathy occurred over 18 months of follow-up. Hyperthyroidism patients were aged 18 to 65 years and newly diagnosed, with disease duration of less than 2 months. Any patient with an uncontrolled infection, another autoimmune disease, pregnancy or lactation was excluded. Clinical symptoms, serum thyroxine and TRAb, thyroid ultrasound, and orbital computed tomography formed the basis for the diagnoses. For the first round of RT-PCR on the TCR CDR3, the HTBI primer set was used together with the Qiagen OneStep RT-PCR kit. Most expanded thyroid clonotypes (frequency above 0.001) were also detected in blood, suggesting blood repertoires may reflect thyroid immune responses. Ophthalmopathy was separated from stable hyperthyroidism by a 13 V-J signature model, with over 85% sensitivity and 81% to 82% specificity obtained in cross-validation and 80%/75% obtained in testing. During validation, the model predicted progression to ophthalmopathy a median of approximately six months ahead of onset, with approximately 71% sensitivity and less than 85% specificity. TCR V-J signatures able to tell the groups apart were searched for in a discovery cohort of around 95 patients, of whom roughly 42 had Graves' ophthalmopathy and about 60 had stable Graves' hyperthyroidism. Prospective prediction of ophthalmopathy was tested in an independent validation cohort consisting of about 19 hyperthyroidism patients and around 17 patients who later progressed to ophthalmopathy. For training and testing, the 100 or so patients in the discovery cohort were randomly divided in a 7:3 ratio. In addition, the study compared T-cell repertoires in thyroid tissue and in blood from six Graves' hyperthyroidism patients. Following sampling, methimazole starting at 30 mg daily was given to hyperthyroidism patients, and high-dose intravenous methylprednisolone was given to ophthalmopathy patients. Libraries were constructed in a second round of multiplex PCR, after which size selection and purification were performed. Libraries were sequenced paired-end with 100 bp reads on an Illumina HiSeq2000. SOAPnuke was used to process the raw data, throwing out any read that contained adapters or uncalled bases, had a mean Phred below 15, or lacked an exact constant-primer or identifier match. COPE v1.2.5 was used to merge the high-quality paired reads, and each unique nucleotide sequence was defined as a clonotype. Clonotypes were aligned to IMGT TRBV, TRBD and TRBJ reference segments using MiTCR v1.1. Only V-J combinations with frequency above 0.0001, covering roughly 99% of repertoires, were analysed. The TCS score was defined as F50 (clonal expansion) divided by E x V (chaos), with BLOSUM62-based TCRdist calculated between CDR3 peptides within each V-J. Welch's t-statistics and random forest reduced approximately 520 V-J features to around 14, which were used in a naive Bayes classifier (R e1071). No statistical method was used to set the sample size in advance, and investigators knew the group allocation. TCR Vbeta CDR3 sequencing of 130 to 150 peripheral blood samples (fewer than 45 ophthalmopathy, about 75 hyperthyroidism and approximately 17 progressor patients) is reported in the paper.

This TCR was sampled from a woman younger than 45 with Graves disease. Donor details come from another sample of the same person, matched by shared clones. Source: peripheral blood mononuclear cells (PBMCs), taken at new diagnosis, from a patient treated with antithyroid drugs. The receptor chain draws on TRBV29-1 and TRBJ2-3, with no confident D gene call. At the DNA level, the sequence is TGCAGCGTTGAGAGTGACGTCACTAGCACAGATACGCAGTATTTT. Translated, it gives CSVESDVTSTDTQYF.